This T cell receptor (beta chain) is from a study of blood T cell repertoires in COVID-19. Study-wide background: From T cells, B-cell-depleted T cells, or PBMCs came the material, which was cDNA or gDNA.

V was pared by 1 base and J by 2 bases, with 9 bases between. The CDR3 consists of 14 residues. From germline, CDR1 is SGHNT and CDR2 YYREEE (reference sequence). Seattle participants joined during active infection and were tracked over time. This table comes from immunoSEQ multiplex PCR, and its TCRdb copy is limited to in-frame clones, with some not included. The table includes over 150,000 clones, around 83% detected once. The source is a woman between 70 and 85 years old with COVID-19, enrolled during active disease. The chain recombines TRBV5-4 with TRBJ1-2; D is unresolved. The sequencing sample was made of peripheral blood. The CDR3 reads CASSLPRQNYGYTF. DNA for the CDR3: TGTGCCAGCAGCTTGCCAAGACAAAACTATGGCTACACCTTC.